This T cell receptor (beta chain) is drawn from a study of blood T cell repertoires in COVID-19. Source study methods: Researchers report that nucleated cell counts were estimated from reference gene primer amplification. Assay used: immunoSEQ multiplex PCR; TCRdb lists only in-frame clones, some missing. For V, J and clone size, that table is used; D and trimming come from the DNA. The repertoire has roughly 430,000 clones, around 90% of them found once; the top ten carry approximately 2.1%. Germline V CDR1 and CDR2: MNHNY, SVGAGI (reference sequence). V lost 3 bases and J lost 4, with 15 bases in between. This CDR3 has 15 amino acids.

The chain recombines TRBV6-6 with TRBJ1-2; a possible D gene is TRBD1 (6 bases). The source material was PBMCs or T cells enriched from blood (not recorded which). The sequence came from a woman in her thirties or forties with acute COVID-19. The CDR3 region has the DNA TGTGCCAGCAGTTATATCTCGCTGGACAGCTATGGCTACACCTTC. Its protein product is CASSYISLDSYGYTF.